The next 24 T cell receptor beta chains were all read from a single sample in a study of blood T cell repertoires in COVID-19. The data were produced by immunoSEQ multiplex PCR, yet TCRdb's version contains in-frame clones alone and is incomplete. The sample carries some 170,000 clones, more than 75% recorded once. Sequencing used PBMCs or T cells enriched from blood (not recorded which). These receptors were collected from a man in his forties who had recovered from COVID-19.

The gene calls are TRBV15 and TRBJ1-2; D is ambiguous. Germline V lookup: CDR1 LNHNV, CDR2 YYDKDF (reference sequence). The CDR3 consists of 12 residues. The germline V and J ends were trimmed by 3 bases and 5 bases, with 7 bases remaining between them. As DNA, the CDR3 is TGTGCCACCAGCAGGGCTCAGTATGGCTACACCTTC. It is translated as CATSRAQYGYTF.

This clone has only a few counts. This chain uses TRBV29-1 with TRBJ2-1; D is ambiguous. Per germline, CDR1 SQVTM and CDR2 ANQGSEA. Trimming left V 5 bases short and J 5 bases short, with 10 bases between. The CDR3 has 12 residues. Here the CDR3 DNA reads TGCAGCGTTTTTGCTAGTAACAATGAGCAGTTCTTC. Protein: CSVFASNNEQFF.

V usage is TRBV21-1 and J usage is TRBJ2-1; the table's TRBD2 call for D was not verified on the DNA. TRBV21-1 is noted as a pseudogene. CDR3 size: 18 residues. CDR3 coding DNA: TGTGCCAGCAGCCCGGGACAGGGGGTAGCGGGGGTATACAATGAGCAGTTCTTC. This gives the protein CASSPGQGVAGVYNEQFF.

The chain has TRBV9 and TRBJ2-5, with 10 nucleotides matching TRBD1. V lost 0 bases and J lost 2; bases outside the gene matches: 1. The V gene's germline CDR1 is SGDLS and CDR2 YYNGEE. The CDR3 length is 15 residues. The CDR3 nucleotides read TGTGCCAGCAGCGTAGGGGACAGGGGACAAGAGACCCAGTACTTC. It is translated as CASSVGDRGQETQYF.

The J gene is TRBJ1-3, the V gene TRBV30; a weak D match, TRBD1 (5 bases). The CDR3 sequence is 16 residues long. The V end lost 0 bases, the J end lost 1 base, and 13 bases lay between the germline ends. Germline V CDR1 and CDR2: GTSNPN, SVGIG (reference sequence). CDR3 amino acids: CAWSVAGIMSGNTIYF. The CDR3 nucleotides are TGTGCCTGGAGTGTCGCAGGGATAATGTCTGGAAACACCATATATTTT.

This clone has only one observation. This chain links TRBV9 with TRBJ2-3; a possible D gene is TRBD1 (5 bases). This CDR3 is built from 15 residues. V gave up 0 bases and J gave up 2 bases, with 10 bases separating them. Germline-derived CDR1 and CDR2 are SGDLS and YYNGEE. The DNA for the CDR3 is TGTGCCAGCAGCGTAGAAGGGGCATCCACAGATACGCAGTATTTT. This sequence encodes CASSVEGASTDTQYF.

The chain has TRBV20-1 and TRBJ2-7; 8 positions agree with TRBD1. Germline CDR1 DFQATT, CDR2 SNEGSKA (reference sequence). CDR3 size: 11 residues. Unmatched junction bases numbered 2, after V lost 4 bases and J lost 6 bases. The CDR3 loop reads CSATDRVEQYV. The CDR3 nucleotides are TGCAGTGCTACGGACAGGGTCGAGCAGTACGTC.

This clone showed up just a few times. The chain couples TRBV24-1 to TRBJ2-7; a weak D match, TRBD1 (6 bases). Germline V gives CDR1 KGHDR, CDR2 SFDVKD. The CDR3 loop spans 15 amino acids. Trimming shortened V by 4 bases and J by 0 bases, and 12 bases separated the two germline ends. CDR3 sequence reads: CATSEHDRLSYEQYV. Here the CDR3 DNA reads TGTGCCACCAGTGAACATGACAGGCTCTCCTACGAGCAGTACGTC.

The chain carries TRBV18 and TRBJ2-4; possible D gene TRBD2, 6 bases. CDR1 is KGHSH and CDR2 is LQKENI in the germline V gene. V lost 3 bases and J 2 bases, leaving 14 bases between the germline ends. There are 16 residues in the CDR3. The CDR3 here is CASSPGGAITKNIQYF. The DNA for the CDR3 is TGTGCCAGCTCACCGGGAGGCGCGATAACCAAAAACATTCAGTACTTC. Full variable domain (rest looked up from reference TRBV18 and TRBJ2-4): NAGVMQNPRHLVRRRGQEARLRCSPMKGHSHVYWYRQLPEEGLKFMVYLQKENIIDESGMPKERFSAEFPKEGPSILRIQQVVRGDSAAYFCASSPGGAITKNIQYFGAGTRLSVL.

The rearrangement links TRBV2 to TRBJ2-7; D may be TRBD1 (6 bases). Trimming left V 6 bases short and J 5 bases short, with 14 bases between. The CDR3 contains 13 residues. Germline CDR1 SNHLY, CDR2 FYNNEI. The DNA of the CDR3 is TGTGCCAGCAGCTCCAGGGGTAGGGACGAGCAGTACGTC. It yields the protein CASSSRGRDEQYV.

The chain joins TRBV6-5 to TRBJ1-5, with 7 bases lining up with TRBD1. The germline V gene encodes CDR1 MNHEY and CDR2 SVGAGI. V lost 6 bases to trimming and J lost 5 bases; unmatched junction nucleotides: 10. This CDR3 contains 15 residues. Here the CDR3 DNA reads TGTGCCAGCAGACGCGACTTCACAGGGGATCAGCCCCAGCATTTT. It codes for CASRRDFTGDQPQHF.

The V call is TRBV10-1, the J call TRBJ1-1; D uncertain. Per the germline V gene, CDR1 is WNHNN and CDR2 is SYGVQD (reference sequence). The V gene lost 4 bases and the J gene lost 0 bases, with 6 bases spanning the gap. This CDR3 comprises 13 residues. The CDR3 sequence is CASSAVLNTEAFF. The CDR3 nucleotides are TGCGCCAGCAGTGCCGTCCTGAACACTGAAGCTTTCTTT.

The chain links TRBV5-4 to TRBJ2-3; TRBD2 matches at 13 bases. Germline values: CDR1 SGHNT, CDR2 YYREEE (reference sequence). J was trimmed by 8 bases and V by 1 base; bases with no gene match: 7. The CDR3 totals 16 residues. CDR3 nucleotide sequence: TGTGCCAGCAGCTTGACTAGCGGGGGGGCCGTAGGTACGCAGTATTTT. This sequence encodes CASSLTSGGAVGTQYF.

This clone was counted a single time. The V and J genes are TRBV24-1 and TRBJ2-3, with 8 bases lining up with TRBD1. Germline CDR1 and CDR2: KGHDR and SFDVKD. V dropped 1 base and J dropped 2; count of bases not matched to a gene: 10. The CDR3 runs to 18 residues. This CDR3 reads CATSDFPGQGAYTDTQYF. The CDR3, as DNA: TGTGCCACCAGTGATTTCCCTGGACAGGGAGCCTACACAGATACGCAGTATTTT.

This clone showed up just a few times. The J gene is TRBJ1-6, the V gene TRBV6-2 or TRBV6-3; 7 nucleotides match TRBD1. V was pared by 3 bases and J by 8 bases, with 16 bases of the junction left unmatched. Germline V lookup: CDR1 MNHEY, CDR2 SVGEGT. This CDR3 contains 18 residues. The CDR3, as DNA: TGTGCCAGCAGTTATCTCCGGGAAGGGGGCCCGCTCTATTCACCCCTCCACTTT. Amino acid sequence: CASSYLREGGPLYSPLHF.

The chain recombines TRBV19 with TRBJ1-5, with 10 bases aligning to TRBD1. The junction had 5 bases not matched to a gene; V was cut back by 5 bases and J by 1 base. Looked up from germline, CDR1 is LNHDA and CDR2 is SQIVND (reference sequence). CDR3 size: 16 residues. CDR3 coding DNA: TGTGCCAGTAGTGCCGGGACAGGGGTAAGCAATCAGCCCCAGCATTTT. Amino acids: CASSAGTGVSNQPQHF.

The sample holds a few counts of this clone. This sequence joins TRBV2 and TRBJ1-2; 9 positions match TRBD1. Germline V gene lookup returns CDR1 SNHLY and CDR2 FYNNEI. With 6 bases clipped from V and 2 bases from J, the junction kept 7 bases outside the gene matches. This CDR3 contains 15 residues. CDR3 amino acids: CASRLTGGENYGYTF. The CDR3 coding sequence is TGTGCCAGCAGGCTGACAGGGGGTGAAAACTATGGCTACACCTTC.

The rearrangement links TRBV30 to TRBJ2-7, with D possibly TRBD2 on 6 matching bases. The CDR3 length is 13 residues. CDR1 is GTSNPN and CDR2 is SVGIG in the germline V gene (reference sequence). Trimming took 6 bases from V and 2 from J, leaving 14 bases between them. CDR3 nucleotides: TGTGCCTGTGCCGGGGGTCATACCTACGAGCAGTACTTC. Residues: CACAGGHTYEQYF.

The V and J genes are TRBV6-1 and TRBJ1-3, with 9 positions matching TRBD1. The V segment lost 3 bases and the J segment 8 bases; nucleotides outside the gene matches: 8. Germline V gene sequence: CDR1 MNHNS, CDR2 SASEGT. This CDR3 comprises 15 residues. The CDR3 DNA follows: TGTGCCAGCAGTGATCAAACAGGGGGCCGGGACACCATATATTTT. Encoded protein: CASSDQTGGRDTIYF.

V is TRBV7-9 and J is TRBJ1-1; unclear D gene. CDR3 length: 17 residues. The V end lost 4 bases, the J end lost 1 base, and 19 bases lay between the germline ends. From germline, CDR1 is SEHNR and CDR2 FQNEAQ (reference sequence). The CDR3 reads CASSSSPGGGRNTEAFF. The CDR3 DNA reads as TGTGCCAGCAGCTCGTCTCCCGGCGGAGGGCGGAACACTGAAGCTTTCTTT.

The chain carries TRBV6-5 and TRBJ2-7; 14 bases map to TRBD2. Unmatched junction bases numbered 2, after V lost 5 bases and J lost 2 bases. Germline V CDR1 and CDR2: MNHEY, SVGAGI. CDR3 length: 15 amino acids. CDR3 in amino acids: CASSRLAGGTYEQYV. As DNA, the CDR3 is TGTGCCAGCAGTCGACTAGCGGGGGGGACCTACGAGCAGTACGTC.

This clone was found a few times. V is TRBV7-9 and J is TRBJ2-5, with 8 bases matching TRBD1. J gave up 2 bases and V 5 bases, and 16 bases lay outside the gene matches. From germline, CDR1 is SEHNR and CDR2 FQNEAQ (reference sequence). The CDR3 extends over 18 amino acids. The CDR3 DNA is TGTGCCAGCAGCCTAGGGAGACAGGGGAAAAGGGCGCAAGAGACCCAGTACTTC. Encoded protein: CASSLGRQGKRAQETQYF. The entire variable domain, with the rest obtained from reference TRBV7-9 and TRBJ2-5, is as follows: DTGVSQNPRHKITKRGQNVTFRCDPISEHNRLYWYRQTLGQGPEFLTYFQNEAQLEKSRLLSDRFSAERPKGSFSTLEIQRTEQGDSAMYLCASSLGRQGKRAQETQYFGPGTRLLVL.

This chain uses TRBV11-2 with TRBJ1-4, with D hard to call. In germline, CDR1 is SGHAT, CDR2 FQNNGV. This CDR3 comprises 13 residues. Trimming stripped 4 bases from V and 4 bases from J, with 7 bases between. Here the CDR3 reads CASSSRNNEKLFF. The DNA of the CDR3 is TGTGCCAGCAGCTCCAGGAATAATGAAAAACTGTTTTTT.

This clone was counted a few times. DNA of the CDR3: TGTGCCAGCAGCGTAGTTGCAGGCATGAACACTGAAGCTTTCTTT. Translating gives CASSVVAGMNTEAFF. V is TRBV9 and J is TRBJ1-1; unclear D gene. The CDR3 totals 15 residues. The germline V gene has CDR1 SGDLS and CDR2 YYNGEE. V was cut by 0 bases and J by 0 bases, with 9 bases left in between.